This is a list of T cell receptor beta chains from one sample in a study of control samples from healthy donors and cancer patients. Method: immunoSEQ multiplex PCR; TCRdb's copy keeps in-frame clones and lacks some. Among roughly 130,000 clones listed, 85% to 95% were seen once. The sequenced sample was PBMCs. All receptors come from a man between 45 and 60 years old with head and neck cancer. Both conserved end residues are part of each CDR3. D genes are given only for firm matches. The size of a clone is reported for some rows only, either as once, few or many, or as a class for expanded clones.

clone_size	v_call	j_call	d_call	cdr3_aa	cdr3_nt
NA	TRBV5-6	TRBJ1-3	NA	CASSLERFSGNTIYF	TGTGCCAGCAGCTTGGAACGCTTCTCTGGAAACACCATATATTTT
NA	TRBV6-5	TRBJ1-1	NA	CASSKGGRNTEAFF	TGTGCCAGCAGTAAGGGAGGAAGGAACACTGAAGCTTTCTTT
NA	TRBV9	TRBJ1-2	NA	CASSVEAGNNYGYTF	TGTGCCAGCAGCGTAGAGGCGGGGAATAACTATGGCTACACCTTC
NA	TRBV7-9	TRBJ2-2	TRBD1	CASSLGTVNTGELFF	TGTGCCAGCAGCTTGGGGACAGTGAACACCGGGGAGCTGTTTTTT
NA	TRBV5-1	TRBJ1-4	TRBD1	CASSLRGGDEKLFF	TGCGCCAGCAGCTTGAGAGGGGGCGATGAAAAACTGTTTTTT
NA	TRBV11-2	TRBJ1-1	NA	CASSRADVNTEAFF	TGTGCCAGCAGCAGGGCGGACGTGAACACTGAAGCTTTCTTT
NA	TRBV5-1	TRBJ1-3	NA	CASSYRSTATYSGNTIYF	TGCGCCAGCAGCTATCGCTCGACTGCCACCTACTCCGGAAACACCATATATTTT
once	TRBV7-9	TRBJ2-7	TRBD2	CASSPRPTGGFYEQYF	TGTGCCAGCAGCCCCCGCCCTACGGGGGGGTTCTACGAGCAGTACTTC
NA	TRBV5-1	TRBJ2-4	NA	CASSTGAKNIQYF	TGCGCCAGCAGCACCGGGGCCAAAAACATTCAGTACTTC
NA	TRBV6-5	TRBJ1-2	NA	CASQRQGSEGYTF	TGTGCCAGCCAACGGCAGGGATCGGAGGGCTACACCTTC
NA	TRBV5-4	TRBJ2-2	TRBD1	CASSLGQGHTGELFF	TGTGCCAGCAGCTTGGGACAGGGTCATACCGGGGAGCTGTTTTTT
NA	TRBV14	TRBJ1-1	NA	CASSRGPSTEAFF	TGTGCCAGCAGCAGAGGACCCAGCACTGAAGCTTTCTTT
once	TRBV3-1/TRBV3-2	TRBJ2-5	TRBD2	CASSLRTRKETQYF	TGTGCCAGCAGCCTACGGACTAGAAAAGAGACCCAGTACTTC
NA	TRBV4-2	TRBJ2-1	NA	CASSGGGQLYNEQFF	TGTGCCAGCAGCGGGGGGGGCCAGTTGTACAATGAGCAGTTCTTC
NA	TRBV4-3	TRBJ1-1	NA	CASSHDRTTEAFF	TGCGCCAGCAGCCATGACAGGACCACTGAAGCTTTCTTT
NA	TRBV7-7	TRBJ2-5	TRBD2	CASSLGGLASETQYF	TGTGCCAGCAGCTTAGGGGGACTAGCCTCCGAGACCCAGTACTTC
NA	TRBV10-3	TRBJ2-3	NA	CAISDGGSTDTQYF	TGTGCCATCAGTGACGGCGGAAGCACAGATACGCAGTATTTT
NA	TRBV9	TRBJ2-2	NA	CASSATPDPNTGELFF	TGTGCCAGCAGCGCGACGCCGGATCCGAACACCGGGGAGCTGTTTTTT
NA	TRBV19	TRBJ1-2	NA	CASSIEAGEPNYGYTF	TGTGCCAGTAGTATAGAGGCGGGCGAGCCTAACTATGGCTACACCTTC
NA	TRBV15	TRBJ2-3	NA	CATSIGLDTQYF	TGTGCCACCAGCATCGGCCTCGATACGCAGTATTTT
NA	TRBV12-3/TRBV12-4	TRBJ2-2	TRBD1	CASKGGIGELFF	TGTGCCAGCAAAGGGGGCATCGGGGAGCTGTTTTTT
NA	TRBV7-9	TRBJ1-4	NA	CASSLGVSDEKLFF	TGTGCCAGCAGCTTAGGGGTGTCCGATGAAAAACTGTTTTTT
NA	TRBV5-5	TRBJ2-5	TRBD1	CASSPGTGETQYF	TGTGCCAGCAGCCCAGGGACAGGAGAGACCCAGTACTTC
once	TRBV7-9	TRBJ1-2	NA	CASSFEGVPRGGFRGYTF	TGTGCCAGCAGCTTCGAAGGGGTACCAAGAGGGGGATTTCGTGGCTACACCTTC
NA	TRBV6-5	TRBJ2-1	NA	CASSYSRGRHEQFF	TGTGCCAGCAGTTACTCAAGGGGTCGGCATGAGCAGTTCTTC
NA	TRBV6-1	TRBJ2-4	TRBD2	CASSETGGRDIQYF	TGTGCCAGCAGTGAGACTGGCGGGAGGGACATTCAGTACTTC
NA	TRBV5-6	TRBJ1-6	NA	CASSPRPERAYNSPLHF	TGTGCCAGCAGTCCGCGTCCCGAGCGGGCCTATAATTCACCCCTCCACTTT
NA	TRBV5-4	TRBJ2-7	NA	CASSLGSGEQYF	TGTGCCAGCAGCCTAGGTTCTGGCGAGCAGTACTTC
NA	TRBV10-3	TRBJ1-3	NA	CAISEPDSGNTIYF	TGTGCCATCAGTGAGCCGGACTCTGGAAACACCATATATTTT
NA	TRBV15	TRBJ2-7	NA	CATSRERVSYEQYF	TGTGCCACCAGCAGAGAAAGGGTTTCGTACGAGCAGTACTTC
NA	TRBV5-1	TRBJ2-1	TRBD1	CASSPGDRRRNNEQFF	TGCGCCAGCAGCCCTGGGGACAGGCGACGAAACAATGAGCAGTTCTTC
NA	TRBV18	TRBJ1-4	NA	CASSPQKIRTARFEKLFF	TGTGCCAGCTCACCGCAAAAAATCAGGACAGCGCGATTTGAAAAACTGTTTTTT
NA	TRBV5-1	TRBJ2-3	NA	CASSSGGRTDTQYF	TGCGCCAGCAGCTCGGGGGGCCGCACAGATACGCAGTATTTT
NA	TRBV5-1	TRBJ1-1	NA	CASSLWIGTGEAFF	TGCGCCAGCAGCTTGTGGATAGGGACGGGTGAAGCTTTCTTT
NA	TRBV5-8	TRBJ2-6	TRBD1	CASSSGTGSGANVLTF	TGTGCCAGCAGCTCCGGGACAGGGTCAGGGGCCAACGTCCTGACTTTC
NA	TRBV3-1/TRBV3-2	TRBJ2-5	TRBD2	CASSQDQLAEETQYF	TGTGCCAGCAGCCAAGATCAACTAGCGGAAGAGACCCAGTACTTC
few	TRBV30	TRBJ1-5	TRBD1	CAWSKSGTGAQPQHF	TGTGCCTGGAGTAAATCCGGGACAGGGGCCCAGCCCCAGCATTTT
NA	TRBV7-2	TRBJ2-3	NA	CASSLAPRDTQYF	TGTGCCAGCAGCTTAGCGCCGCGAGATACGCAGTATTTT
NA	TRBV6-5	TRBJ1-1	TRBD1	CASSYGDRGNTEAFF	TGTGCCAGCAGTTACGGGGACAGGGGGAACACTGAAGCTTTCTTT
NA	TRBV5-1	TRBJ2-2	NA	CASDPGHTGELFF	TGCGCCAGCGACCCAGGGCACACCGGGGAGCTGTTTTTT
once	TRBV5-8	TRBJ1-5	TRBD1	CASSPLQGNGLGQPQHF	TGTGCCAGCAGCCCGCTACAGGGGAATGGGCTAGGTCAGCCCCAGCATTTT
NA	TRBV6-5	TRBJ1-2	TRBD1	CASRRTGAYGYTF	TGTGCCAGCAGACGTACAGGGGCCTATGGCTACACCTTC
NA	TRBV2	TRBJ1-2	TRBD1	CASIHRDRRNYGYTF	TGTGCCAGCATTCACCGGGACAGGAGGAACTATGGCTACACCTTC
NA	TRBV5-1	TRBJ1-5	NA	CASSLERGNQPQHF	TGCGCCAGCAGCTTGGAGAGGGGTAATCAGCCCCAGCATTTT
NA	TRBV4-2	TRBJ1-3	NA	CASSQVLGTGNTIYF	TGTGCCAGCAGCCAAGTCTTGGGGACTGGAAACACCATATATTTT
NA	TRBV6-5	TRBJ1-6	TRBD1	CASSYSDRVRSPLHF	TGTGCCAGCAGTTATTCGGACAGGGTGAGATCACCCCTCCACTTT
NA	TRBV29-1	TRBJ1-1	NA	CSVAVKYRDTEAFF	TGCAGCGTTGCGGTGAAATACAGGGACACTGAAGCTTTCTTT
NA	TRBV19	TRBJ2-3	NA	CASNTGHRTDTQYF	TGTGCCAGTAACACGGGACATCGCACAGATACGCAGTATTTT
NA	TRBV28	TRBJ1-5	TRBD1	CASSLGGRTGWDQPQHF	TGTGCCAGCAGTTTAGGGGGACGGACAGGGTGGGATCAGCCCCAGCATTTT
NA	TRBV6-2/TRBV6-3	TRBJ2-3	TRBD2	CASSYSKTSGGRGTDTQYF	TGTGCCAGCAGTTACTCGAAGACTAGCGGGGGCCGGGGCACAGATACGCAGTATTTT
few	TRBV11-3	TRBJ1-2	TRBD1	CANSHEGAYGYTF	TGTGCCAACTCCCACGAGGGGGCTTATGGCTACACCTTC
NA	TRBV18	TRBJ1-5	NA	CASSPGQGKMDQPQHF	TGTGCCAGCTCACCCGGCCAGGGTAAGATGGATCAGCCCCAGCATTTT
once	TRBV7-2	TRBJ2-3	NA	CASSFKGGTDTQYF	TGTGCCAGCAGCTTCAAGGGGGGCACAGATACGCAGTATTTT